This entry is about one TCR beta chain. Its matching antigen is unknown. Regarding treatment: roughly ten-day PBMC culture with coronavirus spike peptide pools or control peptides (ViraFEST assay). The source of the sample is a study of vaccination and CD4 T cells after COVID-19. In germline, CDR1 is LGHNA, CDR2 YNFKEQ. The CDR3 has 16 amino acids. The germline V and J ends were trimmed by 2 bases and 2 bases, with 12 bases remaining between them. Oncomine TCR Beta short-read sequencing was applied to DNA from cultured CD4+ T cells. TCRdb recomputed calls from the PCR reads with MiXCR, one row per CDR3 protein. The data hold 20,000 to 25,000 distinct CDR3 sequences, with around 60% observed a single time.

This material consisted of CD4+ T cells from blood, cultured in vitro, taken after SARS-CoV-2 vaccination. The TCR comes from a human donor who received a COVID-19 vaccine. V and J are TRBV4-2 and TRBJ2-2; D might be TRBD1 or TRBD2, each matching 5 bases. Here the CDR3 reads CASSQNPGPNTGELFF. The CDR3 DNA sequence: TGTGCCAGCAGCCAAAATCCGGGACCCAACACCGGGGAGCTGTTTTTT.